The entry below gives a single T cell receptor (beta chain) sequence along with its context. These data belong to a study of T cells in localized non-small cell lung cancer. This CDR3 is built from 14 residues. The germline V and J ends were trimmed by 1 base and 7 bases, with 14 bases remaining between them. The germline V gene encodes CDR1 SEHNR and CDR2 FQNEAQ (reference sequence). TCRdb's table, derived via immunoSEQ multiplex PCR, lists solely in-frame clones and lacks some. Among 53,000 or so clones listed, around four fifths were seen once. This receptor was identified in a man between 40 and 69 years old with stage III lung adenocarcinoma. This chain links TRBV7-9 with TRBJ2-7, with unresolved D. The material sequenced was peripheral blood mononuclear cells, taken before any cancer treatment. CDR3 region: CASSLEGSGKEQYF. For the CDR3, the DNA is TGTGCCAGCAGCTTAGAGGGCTCCGGAAAAGAGCAGTACTTC.